The T cell receptor (beta chain) described here comes from a study of human T cells and chemical hapten exposure. TCRdb re-derived calls from the RACE reads in MiXCR, one entry per CDR3 protein. The sample has more than 90,000 distinct CDR3 sequences, about 10% seen once. This clonotype was seen repeatedly, ten times or more. Antigen: not known. Findings and caveats of the study: The immune response of these alopecia patients might not match healthy individuals'.

Stated time point: patch test 1, 2 weeks after DPC sensitization. Treatment reported: therapeutic diphenylcyclopropenone sensitization with weekly scalp DPC. The receptor comes from a middle-aged man with alopecia areata. Some clones in this sample may be carry-over from other donors' samples. The sample consisted of whole blood, taken in connection with sensitization to the hapten diphenylcyclopropenone (DPC).

CDR3 coding DNA: TGTGCCAGTAGCTTCCAGTCGGTCGAAAAACTGTTTTTT. This codes for CASSFQSVEKLFF. The V and J genes are TRBV19 and TRBJ1-4; the D is unclear. This CDR3 has 13 residues. From germline, CDR1 is LNHDA and CDR2 SQIVND (reference sequence). V was clipped by 6 bases and J by 8 bases, with 13 bases between them.